The clone carrying this TCR beta chain has a handful of counts. Antigen specificity is unknown. PCR amplification relied on 60 Vbeta primers (plus 13 Jbeta primers). Sequencing used immunoSEQ multiplex PCR; TCRdb keeps in-frame clones, though not all of them. The sample lists about 170,000 clones; approximately 80% were seen once. This sample was taken from a study of cytomegalovirus exposure and HLA in healthy donors. V was shortened by 1 base and J by 4 bases, with 8 bases between the two germline ends. The CDR3 runs to 13 residues. Per the germline V gene, CDR1 is SEHNR and CDR2 is FQNEAQ (reference sequence). Points from the study as a whole: Presence/absence analyses supposed approximately even sequencing depth among donors.

The clonotype was recovered from a male donor in good health and CMV-seronegative. V usage is TRBV7-9 and J usage is TRBJ2-7; weak D call: TRBD2 (5 bases). Sequencing was carried out using PBMCs. The CDR3 coding sequence is TGTGCCAGCAGCTTAGAGCCGGGGTACGAGCAGTACTTC. The encoded protein is CASSLEPGYEQYF.